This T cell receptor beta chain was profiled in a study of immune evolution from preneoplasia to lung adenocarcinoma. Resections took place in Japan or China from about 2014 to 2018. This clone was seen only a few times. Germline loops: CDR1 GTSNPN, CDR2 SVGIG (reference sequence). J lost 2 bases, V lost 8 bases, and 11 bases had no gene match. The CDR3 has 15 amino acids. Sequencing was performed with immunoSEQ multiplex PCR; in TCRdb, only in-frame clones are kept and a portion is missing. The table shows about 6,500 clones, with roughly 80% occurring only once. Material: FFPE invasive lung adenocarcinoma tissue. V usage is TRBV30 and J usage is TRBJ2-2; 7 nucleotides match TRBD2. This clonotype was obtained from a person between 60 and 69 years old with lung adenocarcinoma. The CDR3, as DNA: TGTGCCCGCGGACCGACTAGCCTAAACACCGGGGAGCTGTTTTTT. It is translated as CARGPTSLNTGELFF.